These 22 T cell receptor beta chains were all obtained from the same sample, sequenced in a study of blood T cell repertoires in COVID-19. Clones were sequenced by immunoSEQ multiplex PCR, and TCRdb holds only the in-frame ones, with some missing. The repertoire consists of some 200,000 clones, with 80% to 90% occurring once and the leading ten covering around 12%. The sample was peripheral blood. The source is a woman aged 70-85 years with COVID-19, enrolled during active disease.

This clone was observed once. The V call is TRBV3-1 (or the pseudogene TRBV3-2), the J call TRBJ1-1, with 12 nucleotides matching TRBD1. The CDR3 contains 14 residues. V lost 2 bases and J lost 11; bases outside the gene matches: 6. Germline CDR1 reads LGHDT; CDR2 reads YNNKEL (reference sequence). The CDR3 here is CASSQPGQGARAFF. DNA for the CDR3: TGTGCCAGCAGCCAACCGGGACAGGGGGCTCGGGCTTTCTTT.

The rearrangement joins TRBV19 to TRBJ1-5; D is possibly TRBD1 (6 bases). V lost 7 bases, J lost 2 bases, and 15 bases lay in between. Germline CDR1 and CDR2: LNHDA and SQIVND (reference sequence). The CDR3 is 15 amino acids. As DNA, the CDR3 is TGTGCCAGTAAAACCCCGGGACAAGGCAATCAGCCCCAGCATTTT. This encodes CASKTPGQGNQPQHF.

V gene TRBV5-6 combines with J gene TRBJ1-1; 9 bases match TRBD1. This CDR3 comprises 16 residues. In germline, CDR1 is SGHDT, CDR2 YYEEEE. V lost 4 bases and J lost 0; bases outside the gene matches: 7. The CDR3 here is CASSPRDRVVNTEAFF. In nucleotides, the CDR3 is TGTGCCAGCAGCCCCCGGGACAGGGTAGTGAACACTGAAGCTTTCTTT.

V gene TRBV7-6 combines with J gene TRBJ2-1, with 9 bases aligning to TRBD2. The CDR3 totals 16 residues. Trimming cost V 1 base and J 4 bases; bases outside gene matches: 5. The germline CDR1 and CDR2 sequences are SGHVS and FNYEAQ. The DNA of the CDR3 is TGTGCCAGCAGCTTAGGGGGAGCGGGAGGTTACAATGAGCAGTTCTTC. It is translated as CASSLGGAGGYNEQFF.

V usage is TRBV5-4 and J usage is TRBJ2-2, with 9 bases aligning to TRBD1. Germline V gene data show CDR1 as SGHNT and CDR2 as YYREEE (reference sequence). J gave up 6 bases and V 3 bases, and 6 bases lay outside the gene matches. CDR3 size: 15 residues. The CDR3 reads CASSWGTGSSGELFF. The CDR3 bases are TGTGCCAGCAGCTGGGGGACAGGGAGTTCCGGGGAGCTGTTTTTT.

As DNA, the CDR3 is TGTGCCACCAGTGATGGATCTAGGGGTGAAGCTTTCTTT. Translation: CATSDGSRGEAFF. The V and J genes are TRBV24-1 and TRBJ1-1, with D perhaps matching TRBD1 (5 bases). CDR3 size: 13 residues. Germline loops: CDR1 KGHDR, CDR2 SFDVKD. With 3 bases removed from V and 7 bases from J, the gap between germline ends came to 11 bases.

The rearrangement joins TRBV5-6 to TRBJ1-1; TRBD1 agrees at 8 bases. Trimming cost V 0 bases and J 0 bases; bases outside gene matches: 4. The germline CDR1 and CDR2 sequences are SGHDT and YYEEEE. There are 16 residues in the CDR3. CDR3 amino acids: CASSLGVGQVNTEAFF. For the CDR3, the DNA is TGTGCCAGCAGCTTGGGGGTGGGACAGGTGAACACTGAAGCTTTCTTT. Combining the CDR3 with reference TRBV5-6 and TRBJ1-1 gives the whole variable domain DAGVTQSPTHLIKTRGQQVTLRCSPKSGHDTVSWYQQALGQGPQFIFQYYEEEERQRGNFPDRFSGHQFPNYSSELNVNALLLGDSALYLCASSLGVGQVNTEAFFGQGTRLTVV.

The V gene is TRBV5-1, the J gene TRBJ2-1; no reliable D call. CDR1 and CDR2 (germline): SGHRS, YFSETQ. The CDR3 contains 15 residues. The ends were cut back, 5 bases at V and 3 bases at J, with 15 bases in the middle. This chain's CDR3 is CASRLWVGDYNEQFF. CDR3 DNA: TGCGCCAGCAGGCTTTGGGTGGGCGACTACAATGAGCAGTTCTTC.

The CDR3 loop is CASSIWGLTNTEAFF. As DNA, the CDR3 is TGTGCCAGTAGTATATGGGGACTCACGAACACTGAAGCTTTCTTT. The chain uses TRBV19 and TRBJ1-1, with D possibly TRBD1 on 5 matching bases. The CDR3 has 15 amino acids. CDR1 is LNHDA and CDR2 is SQIVND in the germline V gene (reference sequence). Trimming cost V 2 bases and J 1 base, with 11 bases left between them.

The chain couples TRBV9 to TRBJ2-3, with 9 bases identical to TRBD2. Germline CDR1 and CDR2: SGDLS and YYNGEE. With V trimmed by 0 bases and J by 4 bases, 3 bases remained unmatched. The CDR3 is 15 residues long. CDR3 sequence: CASSVGGLAADTQYF. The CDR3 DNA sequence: TGTGCCAGCAGCGTAGGGGGACTAGCCGCAGATACGCAGTATTTT.

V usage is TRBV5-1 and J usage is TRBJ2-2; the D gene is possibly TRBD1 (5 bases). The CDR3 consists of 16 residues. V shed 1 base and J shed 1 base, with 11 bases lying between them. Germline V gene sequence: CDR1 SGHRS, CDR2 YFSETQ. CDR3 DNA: TGCGCCAGCAGCTTGTGGGGCCAGGTGAACACCGGGGAGCTGTTTTTT. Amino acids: CASSLWGQVNTGELFF.

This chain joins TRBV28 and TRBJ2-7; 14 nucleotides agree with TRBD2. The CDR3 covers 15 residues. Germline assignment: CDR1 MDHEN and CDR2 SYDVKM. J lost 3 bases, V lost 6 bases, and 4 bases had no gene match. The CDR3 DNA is TGTGCCAGCAGGGGGGGACTAGCGGGAGTCTACGAGCAGTACTTC. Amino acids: CASRGGLAGVYEQYF.

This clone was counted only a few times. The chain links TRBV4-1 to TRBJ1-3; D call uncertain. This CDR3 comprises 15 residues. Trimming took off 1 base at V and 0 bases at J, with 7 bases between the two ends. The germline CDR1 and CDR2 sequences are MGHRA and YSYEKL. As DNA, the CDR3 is TGCGCCAGCAGCCAAGGGGCCTTCTCTGGAAACACCATATATTTT. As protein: CASSQGAFSGNTIYF.

CDR3: CSASDSASTDTQYF. The CDR3 bases are TGCAGTGCTAGTGATAGCGCCAGCACAGATACGCAGTATTTT. V usage is TRBV20-1 and J usage is TRBJ2-3; D may be TRBD2 (5 bases). V was pared by 3 bases and J by 0 bases, with 10 bases between. This CDR3 comprises 14 residues. The germline V gene has CDR1 DFQATT and CDR2 SNEGSKA (reference sequence).

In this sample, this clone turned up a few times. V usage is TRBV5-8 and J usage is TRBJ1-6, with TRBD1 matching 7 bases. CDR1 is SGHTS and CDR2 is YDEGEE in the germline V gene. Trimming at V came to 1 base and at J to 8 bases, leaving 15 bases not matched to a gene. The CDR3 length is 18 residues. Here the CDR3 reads CASSLRNTWTGFYSPLHF. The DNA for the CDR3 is TGTGCCAGCAGCTTGAGAAATACGTGGACAGGCTTCTATTCACCCCTCCACTTT.

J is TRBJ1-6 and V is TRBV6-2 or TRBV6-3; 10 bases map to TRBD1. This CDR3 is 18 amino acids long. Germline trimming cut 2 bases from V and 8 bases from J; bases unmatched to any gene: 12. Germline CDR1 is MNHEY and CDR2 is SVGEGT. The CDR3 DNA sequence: TGTGCCAGCAGTTACATCGGACAGGGGGTGTTCTTGGATTCACCCCTCCACTTT. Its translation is CASSYIGQGVFLDSPLHF.

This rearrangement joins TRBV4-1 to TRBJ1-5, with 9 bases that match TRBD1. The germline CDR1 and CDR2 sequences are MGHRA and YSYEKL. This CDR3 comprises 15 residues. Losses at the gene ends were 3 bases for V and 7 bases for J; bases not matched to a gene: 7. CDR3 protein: CASSQVGQGMQPQHF. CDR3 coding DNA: TGCGCCAGCAGCCAGGTGGGACAGGGTATGCAGCCCCAGCATTTT.

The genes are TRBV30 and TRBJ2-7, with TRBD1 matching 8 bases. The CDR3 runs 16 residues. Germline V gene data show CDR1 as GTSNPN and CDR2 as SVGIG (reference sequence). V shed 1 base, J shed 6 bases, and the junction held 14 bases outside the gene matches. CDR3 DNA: TGTGCCTGGAGTGACTGGACAGGGAAGGATCGGCCCGAGCAGTACTTC. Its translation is CAWSDWTGKDRPEQYF.

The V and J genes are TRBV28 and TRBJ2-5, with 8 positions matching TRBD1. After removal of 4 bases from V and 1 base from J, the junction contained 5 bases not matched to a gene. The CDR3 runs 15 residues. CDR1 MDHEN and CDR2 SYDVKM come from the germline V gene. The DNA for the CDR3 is TGTGCCAGCAGTTCAGCCGGACAGGGCCAAGAGACCCAGTACTTC. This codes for CASSSAGQGQETQYF.

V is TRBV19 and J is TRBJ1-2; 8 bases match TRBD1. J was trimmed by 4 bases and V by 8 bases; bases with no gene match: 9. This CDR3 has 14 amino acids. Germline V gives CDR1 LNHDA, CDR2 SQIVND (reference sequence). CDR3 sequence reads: CASSRGQLGYGYTF. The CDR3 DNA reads TGTGCCAGTTCCAGGGGGCAGTTGGGCTATGGCTACACCTTC.

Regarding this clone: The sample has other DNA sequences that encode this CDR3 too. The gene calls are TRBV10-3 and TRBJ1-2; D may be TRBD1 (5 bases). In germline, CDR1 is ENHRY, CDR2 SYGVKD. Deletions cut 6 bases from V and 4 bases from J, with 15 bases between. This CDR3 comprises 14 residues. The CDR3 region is CAISPDSRTYGYTF. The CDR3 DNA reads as TGTGCCATCAGCCCTGACAGTCGGACCTATGGCTACACCTTC.

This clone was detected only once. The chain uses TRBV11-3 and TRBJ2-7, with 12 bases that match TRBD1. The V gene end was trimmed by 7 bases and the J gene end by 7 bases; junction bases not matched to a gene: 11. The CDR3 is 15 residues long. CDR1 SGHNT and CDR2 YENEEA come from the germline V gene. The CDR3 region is CASTTSGQGAQEQYF. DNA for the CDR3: TGTGCCAGCACAACCTCGGGACAGGGGGCTCAAGAGCAGTACTTC.